This T cell receptor (beta chain) originates from a study of T cells in narcolepsy. Study outcomes and limitations: Same-patient CSF and blood CD4+ T cell clonotypes included HCRT-specific and TRIB2-specific autoreactive ones. Healthy controls reportedly lacked the autoreactive clonotypes serially found in patients' blood.

Produced via immunoSEQ multiplex PCR; TCRdb's table is partial and in-frame only. The sample has approximately 25,000 clones, just over 60% seen once; the top ten hold around 12%. Germline-derived CDR1 and CDR2 are SEHNR and FQNEAQ (reference sequence). The V and J ends lost 0 bases and 0 bases respectively, with 14 bases between them. This CDR3 contains 17 residues. To note about this clone: Its cognate antigen is unknown.

The rearrangement links TRBV7-9 to TRBJ2-5; D is uncertain. The sequence derives from a human donor in good health. The sequenced material came from memory (CD45RA-) CD4+ T cells from blood. CDR3 nucleotides: TGTGCCAGCAGCTTAGCTGGCAGCCAGTGGTACCAAGAGACCCAGTACTTC. Translated: CASSLAGSQWYQETQYF. Based on the CDR3 plus reference TRBV7-9 and TRBJ2-5, the full variable domain is DTGVSQNPRHKITKRGQNVTFRCDPISEHNRLYWYRQTLGQGPEFLTYFQNEAQLEKSRLLSDRFSAERPKGSFSTLEIQRTEQGDSAMYLCASSLAGSQWYQETQYFGPGTRLLVL.